These 5 T cell receptor beta chains share one sample of origin, sequenced in a study of T cell responses to AZD1222 COVID-19 vaccine (dated by TCRdb to the early 2020s). The library was built by means of the immunoSEQ multiplex PCR assay. TCRdb obtained this table from immuneACCESS and retained in-frame rearrangements with V and J assigned. These tables miss some clones; where compared with another copy, unresolved V genes account for less than half of the shortfall, and the remainder is unexplained. The sample contains some 110,000 clones, 80% to 95% of them found a single time. The ten largest clonotypes hold 8% of the sample. Taken with the paper, the label for time point translates to: about 28 days (+/-7) after the second vaccine dose. This material consisted of peripheral blood, taken 28 days after the second AZD1222 dose. Receptor source: an adult who received the AZD1222 COVID-19 vaccine.

The chain combines TRBV13 with TRBJ1-1; D unresolved. Germline values: CDR1 PRHDT, CDR2 FYEKMQ (reference sequence). The CDR3 spans 13 residues. Trimming stripped 5 bases from V and 1 base from J, with 8 bases between. The CDR3 region is CASSPQQNTEAFF. The CDR3 nucleotides are TGTGCCAGCAGCCCACAGCAGAACACTGAAGCTTTCTTT.

This chain uses TRBV6-2 or TRBV6-3 with TRBJ1-2; the match to TRBD1 covers 7 bases. Germline-derived CDR1 and CDR2 are MNHEY and SVGEGT. V was clipped by 6 bases and J by 4 bases; unmatched bases: 5. This CDR3 region has 13 residues. Here the CDR3 DNA reads TGTGCCAGCAGGTACGGGACAGTCTATGGCTACACCTTC. It yields the protein CASRYGTVYGYTF.

The rearrangement links TRBV4-3 to TRBJ2-7, with a possible D match to TRBD2 (5 bases). CDR1 is LGHNA, CDR2 YSLEER, per germline. This CDR3 has 15 amino acids. V dropped 1 base and J dropped 3 bases, with 13 bases sitting between them. Here the CDR3 DNA reads TGCGCCAGCAGCCAAGTAGCTAGCTTTGGCTACGAGCAGTACTTC. This translates into CASSQVASFGYEQYF.

This chain connects TRBV7-9 to TRBJ1-3; D is ambiguous. The CDR3 totals 13 residues. CDR1 and CDR2 from the germline V gene are SEHNR and FQNEAQ (reference sequence). Trimming removed 8 bases from V and 0 bases from J, with 8 bases in between. DNA of the CDR3: TGTGCCAGCCAGGCGGACTCTGGAAACACCATATATTTT. It codes for CASQADSGNTIYF.

The J gene is TRBJ1-1, the V gene TRBV6-6, with 9 positions matching TRBD1. Germline CDR1 reads MNHNY; CDR2 reads SVGAGI (reference sequence). There are 14 residues in the CDR3. Trimming removed 6 bases from V and 8 bases from J; junction bases left unmatched: 10. DNA for the CDR3: TGTGCCAGCAGCCCCGGGACAGGGTTTTCGGAAGCTTTCTTT. This sequence encodes CASSPGTGFSEAFF.